The 17 T cell receptor beta chains below all came from one sample that was sequenced in a study of cytomegalovirus exposure and HLA in healthy donors. PCR used 60 Vbeta primers and 13 Jbeta primers. Using immunoSEQ multiplex PCR, the repertoire was profiled, and TCRdb retains in-frame clones only, with some absent. Among approximately 150,000 clones listed, less than 85% were seen once. The source material was PBMCs. The receptor set was obtained from a man in his forties in good health and CMV-seronegative.

V and J are TRBV5-1 and TRBJ1-2, with D perhaps TRBD1 (5 bases). CDR3 length: 13 amino acids. Germline CDR1 and CDR2: SGHRS and YFSETQ. V lost 0 bases to trimming and J lost 8 bases, with 11 bases between them. The CDR3: CASSLVGEVGYTF. The CDR3 nucleotides read TGCGCCAGCAGCTTGGTGGGGGAGGTAGGCTACACCTTC.

This clone was observed a single time. The CDR3 loop reads CASSVGATNEKLFF. The CDR3 DNA reads TGTGCCAGCAGCGTAGGAGCAACTAATGAAAAACTGTTTTTT. The V gene is TRBV9, the J gene TRBJ1-4; D unclear. V was clipped by 0 bases and J by 0 bases, with 3 bases between them. The CDR3 is made up of 14 amino acids. Germline assignment: CDR1 SGDLS and CDR2 YYNGEE.

The chain employs TRBV7-2 and TRBJ2-1; 8 nucleotides align to TRBD2. J gave up 15 bases and V 1 base, and 8 bases lay outside the gene matches. The CDR3 length is 13 residues. Per the germline V gene, CDR1 is SGHTA and CDR2 is FQGNSA. The CDR3 coding sequence is TGTGCCAGCAGCTTAGATAGTCGCGGGGGGCGGTTCTTC. This gives the protein CASSLDSRGGRFF.

The chain couples TRBV5-1 to TRBJ1-1; D is possibly TRBD1 (5 bases). V was shortened by 4 bases and J by 0 bases, with 13 bases between the two germline ends. The germline V gene has CDR1 SGHRS and CDR2 YFSETQ. This CDR3 region has 15 residues. The CDR3: CASSPIDSLNTEAFF. The CDR3 DNA reads TGCGCCAGCAGCCCAATCGACAGCTTGAACACTGAAGCTTTCTTT. Based on the CDR3 plus reference TRBV5-1 and TRBJ1-1, the full variable domain is KAGVTQTPRYLIKTRGQQVTLSCSPISGHRSVSWYQQTPGQGLQFLFEYFSETQRNKGNFPGRFSGRQFSNSRSEMNVSTLELGDSALYLCASSPIDSLNTEAFFGQGTRLTVV.

This clone was counted between two and nine times. The chain recombines TRBV6-1 with TRBJ2-5; D perhaps matches TRBD1 (9 bases). Deletions cut 3 bases from V and 7 bases from J, with 27 bases between. The CDR3 is 18 amino acids. Germline CDR1 and CDR2: MNHNS and SASEGT. This chain's CDR3 is CASSELQGAESAGGTQYF. CDR3 nucleotides: TGTGCCAGCAGTGAGCTACAGGGGGCAGAATCGGCGGGGGGGACCCAGTACTTC.

J is TRBJ1-6 and V is TRBV4-1; TRBD1 aligns across 9 bases. After removal of 2 bases from V and 9 bases from J, the junction contained 8 bases not matched to a gene. Germline values: CDR1 MGHRA, CDR2 YSYEKL. CDR3 length equals 16 residues. CDR3 loop: CASSQHTGQGGSPLHF. In DNA form, the CDR3 reads TGCGCCAGCAGCCAACACACGGGACAGGGAGGTTCACCCCTCCACTTT.

The chain employs TRBV3-2 and TRBJ2-7; the table assigns TRBD2, which was not confirmed against the DNA. TRBV3-2 corresponds to a pseudogene. CDR3 length equals 9 residues. In DNA form, the CDR3 reads TGTGCCAGCAGCCAAGATCGGAGCTTC. This sequence encodes CASSQDRSF.

The rearrangement joins TRBV12-5 to TRBJ1-5, with D perhaps TRBD1 (5 bases). This CDR3 spans 14 amino acids. Germline CDR1 reads LGHNT; CDR2 reads FRNRAP. V was shortened by 0 bases and J by 2 bases, with 5 bases between the two germline ends. The CDR3 spells CASGLVQGNQPQHF. DNA of the CDR3: TGTGCTAGTGGTTTGGTACAGGGCAATCAGCCCCAGCATTTT.

CDR3 coding DNA: TGTGCCAGCAGTTTAGACGACAGGCCTGAAGGAAATACGCAGTATTTT. It specifies CASSLDDRPEGNTQYF. The rearrangement uses TRBV28 and TRBJ2-3, with D maybe TRBD1 (6 bases). The germline V gene encodes CDR1 MDHEN and CDR2 SYDVKM. V gave up 2 bases and J gave up 7 bases, with 19 bases separating them. The CDR3 covers 16 residues.

The chain employs TRBV5-4 and TRBJ2-2; D perhaps matches TRBD2 (6 bases). Looked up from germline, CDR1 is SGHNT and CDR2 is YYREEE (reference sequence). V lost 1 base to trimming and J lost 7 bases, with 11 bases between them. The CDR3 totals 14 residues. In DNA form, the CDR3 reads TGTGCCAGCAGCTTGAGGGGCGGGGTCGGGGAGCTGTTTTTT. It encodes CASSLRGGVGELFF.

The chain is built from TRBV10-3 and TRBJ2-5, with TRBD2 as a possible D gene (6 bases). Germline V gene lookup returns CDR1 ENHRY and CDR2 SYGVKD. V was cut by 0 bases and J by 5 bases, with 16 bases left in between. This CDR3 is built from 16 residues. In DNA, the CDR3 is TGTGCCATCAGTGAGTCAAGCGGGTCAGCTTTGGAGACCCAGTACTTC. It codes for CAISESSGSALETQYF.

Only a few counts were recorded for this clone. The J gene is TRBJ2-7, the V gene TRBV19; 7 nucleotides match TRBD1. The germline gives CDR1 LNHDA, CDR2 SQIVND (reference sequence). This CDR3 contains 13 residues. V lost 8 bases, J lost 3 bases, and 7 bases stayed unmatched. The CDR3 reads CASSGTVNYEQYF. In nucleotides, the CDR3 is TGTGCCAGTTCCGGGACAGTAAACTACGAGCAGTACTTC.

J is TRBJ1-2 and V is TRBV4-1; 9 bases fit TRBD1. After removal of 1 base from V and 8 bases from J, the junction contained 17 bases not matched to a gene. Germline CDR1 reads MGHRA; CDR2 reads YSYEKL. The CDR3 extends over 18 amino acids. CDR3 sequence: CASSQARVPGQGSKGYTF. DNA for the CDR3: TGCGCCAGCAGCCAAGCCCGGGTCCCGGGACAGGGATCGAAGGGCTACACCTTC.

The chain is built from TRBV11-2 and TRBJ2-3; 9 bases fit TRBD2. This CDR3 has 16 amino acids. Germline V gene lookup returns CDR1 SGHAT and CDR2 FQNNGV. Unmatched junction bases numbered 5, after V lost 2 bases and J lost 2 bases. The CDR3: CASSLLVAGVTDTQYF. CDR3 nucleotide sequence: TGTGCCAGCAGCTTACTGGTAGCGGGGGTCACAGATACGCAGTATTTT. The full variable domain, in which reference TRBV11-2 and TRBJ2-3 provide the parts outside the CDR3, is EAGVAQSPRYKIIEKRQSVAFWCNPISGHATLYWYQQILGQGPKLLIQFQNNGVVDDSQLPKDRFSAERLKGVDSTLKIQPAKLEDSAVYLCASSLLVAGVTDTQYFGPGTRLTVL.

The gene calls are TRBV27 and TRBJ2-7; D might be TRBD1 (6 bases). Germline V gene lookup returns CDR1 MNHEY and CDR2 SMNVEV (reference sequence). The CDR3 has 14 amino acids. Between the trimmed V and J ends, which lost 6 bases and 2 bases, there was a span of 14 bases. The CDR3: CASSPSRGTYEQYF. The CDR3 DNA follows: TGTGCCAGCAGCCCCTCCAGGGGAACCTACGAGCAGTACTTC.

The CDR3 region is CATELEGSGANVLTF. CDR3 DNA: TGTGCCACCGAGTTGGAGGGTTCCGGGGCCAACGTCCTGACTTTC. V usage is TRBV19 and J usage is TRBJ2-6; D possibly corresponds to TRBD2 (6 bases). The CDR3 loop spans 15 amino acids. With 10 bases removed from V and 4 bases from J, the gap between germline ends came to 17 bases. Germline CDR1 is LNHDA and CDR2 is SQIVND (reference sequence). Combining the CDR3 with reference TRBV19 and TRBJ2-6 gives the whole variable domain DGGITQSPKYLFRKEGQNVTLSCEQNLNHDAMYWYRQDPGQGLRLIYYSQIVNDFQKGDIAEGYSVSREKKESFPLTVTSAQKNPTAFYLCATELEGSGANVLTFGAGSRLTVL.

The chain is built from TRBV30 and TRBJ2-3; D gene ambiguous. This CDR3 spans 13 amino acids. The germline V and J ends were trimmed by 1 base and 5 bases, with 10 bases remaining between them. Per germline, CDR1 GTSNPN and CDR2 SVGIG (reference sequence). The CDR3 here is CAWSAPLRDTQYF. CDR3 coding DNA: TGTGCCTGGAGTGCCCCCCTACGAGATACGCAGTATTTT.